The 17 T cell receptor beta chains below were found in one sample sequenced in a study of cytomegalovirus exposure and HLA in healthy donors. PCR used 60 Vbeta primers and 13 Jbeta primers. The method was immunoSEQ multiplex PCR; TCRdb's version includes in-frame clones alone and lacks a portion of them. The data contain over 150,000 clones, 60% to 85% of them seen just once; the ten biggest clones take up about 3.4%. Sequences were obtained from PBMCs. Every receptor here comes from a woman aged 45-60 years in good health and CMV-seropositive.

The V and J genes are TRBV5-1 and TRBJ2-1; 13 bases agree with TRBD2. Germline CDR1 and CDR2: SGHRS and YFSETQ. The V and J ends lost 2 bases and 4 bases, in that order; junction bases with no gene match: 3. This CDR3 comprises 16 residues. The DNA for the CDR3 is TGCGCCAGCAGCTTACCGACTAGCGGGGGGTACAATGAGCAGTTCTTC. Translating gives CASSLPTSGGYNEQFF.

The V call is TRBV19, the J call TRBJ1-1; no clear D gene. V dropped 4 bases and J dropped 8 bases, with 11 bases sitting between them. The germline V gene has CDR1 LNHDA and CDR2 SQIVND (reference sequence). This CDR3 has 12 residues. For the CDR3, the DNA is TGTGCCAGTAGTACGGGAAGCAGGGAAGCTTTCTTT. As protein: CASSTGSREAFF.

This chain connects TRBV19 to TRBJ2-3; 10 positions match TRBD2. The CDR3 is 16 amino acids. With 6 bases clipped from V and 3 bases from J, the junction kept 9 bases outside the gene matches. CDR1 and CDR2 from the germline V gene are LNHDA and SQIVND (reference sequence). As DNA, the CDR3 is TGTGCCAGTAGCCGGGGAGCGGGGGGGCCGACAGATACGCAGTATTTT. The encoded protein is CASSRGAGGPTDTQYF.

This clone occurred a few times. V and J are TRBV13 and TRBJ2-1; TRBD2 agrees at 7 bases. The CDR3 is 15 amino acids. J lost 5 bases, V lost 5 bases, and 9 bases had no gene match. Germline values: CDR1 PRHDT, CDR2 FYEKMQ (reference sequence). This CDR3 reads CASSVILALHNEQFF. In DNA, the CDR3 is TGTGCCAGCAGCGTAATACTAGCGTTACACAATGAGCAGTTCTTC. Complete variable domain (other parts from reference TRBV13 and TRBJ2-1): AAGVIQSPRHLIKEKRETATLKCYPIPRHDTVYWYQQGPGQDPQFLISFYEKMQSDKGSIPDRFSAQQFSDYHSELNMSSLELGDSALYFCASSVILALHNEQFFGPGTRLTVL.

Comment on this clone: At one boundary the junction diverges from the germline segment, which might be a read error. The gene calls are TRBV5-1 and TRBJ2-6, with D possibly TRBD1 on 6 matching bases. Germline lookup yields CDR1 SGHRS and CDR2 YFSETQ. The CDR3 sequence is 15 residues long. As DNA, the CDR3 is TGCGCCAGCAGCTTCACAGGGTCTGGGGCCAACGGCCTGACTTTC. As protein: CASSFTGSGANGLTF.

The chain couples TRBV10-3 to TRBJ2-2; D is unclear. Germline-derived CDR1 and CDR2 are ENHRY and SYGVKD. The CDR3 spans 19 residues. Trimming shortened V by 0 bases and J by 0 bases, and 17 bases separated the two germline ends. CDR3 coding DNA: TGTGCCATCAGTGAGTCGATTTTTGAGGCGGCACCGAACACCGGGGAGCTGTTTTTT. This encodes CAISESIFEAAPNTGELFF.

The chain joins TRBV20-1 to TRBJ1-1; D gene ambiguous. The germline CDR1 and CDR2 sequences are DFQATT and SNEGSKA (reference sequence). V dropped 5 bases and J dropped 4 bases, with 8 bases sitting between them. The CDR3 runs 11 residues. The DNA of the CDR3 is TGCAGTGCTTCTACAGCCACTGAAGCTTTCTTT. This codes for CSASTATEAFF.

V gene TRBV9 combines with J gene TRBJ1-2, with D tentatively TRBD1 (5 bases). Germline loops: CDR1 SGDLS, CDR2 YYNGEE. The CDR3 has 15 amino acids. Trimming shortened V by 1 base and J by 2 bases, and 12 bases separated the two germline ends. CDR3 nucleotides: TGTGCCAGCAGCGTACAGGGTCAGATGAACTATGGCTACACCTTC. Protein: CASSVQGQMNYGYTF.

V gene TRBV19 combines with J gene TRBJ1-4, with TRBD1 identical over 8 bases. CDR1 and CDR2 (germline): LNHDA, SQIVND (reference sequence). CDR3 length: 15 residues. Trimming cost V 9 bases and J 2 bases; bases outside gene matches: 8. CDR3 protein: CASGRQGLTNEKLFF. CDR3 bases: TGTGCCAGCGGTCGACAGGGGCTGACTAATGAAAAACTGTTTTTT.

The chain carries TRBV10-3 and TRBJ1-2; the D is unclear. Germline V gives CDR1 ENHRY, CDR2 SYGVKD. Between the trimmed V and J ends, which lost 3 bases and 0 bases, there was a span of 5 bases. This CDR3 is built from 13 residues. The CDR3 DNA is TGTGCCATCAGTGACGGTACTAACTATGGCTACACCTTC. It specifies CAISDGTNYGYTF.

The chain is built from TRBV9 and TRBJ2-3; D gene uncertain. Trimming cost V 1 base and J 0 bases, with 9 bases left between them. CDR3 length: 15 residues. CDR1 and CDR2 from the germline V gene are SGDLS and YYNGEE. CDR3 sequence (DNA): TGTGCCAGCAGCGTACTCTCAACTAGCACAGATACGCAGTATTTT. Its protein is CASSVLSTSTDTQYF.

V is TRBV11-3 and J is TRBJ1-1; TRBD1 might be the D (5 bases). The CDR3 spans 16 residues. V lost 1 base, J lost 5 bases, and 17 bases lay in between. CDR1 and CDR2 (germline): SGHNT, YENEEA. The CDR3 coding sequence is TGTGCCAGCAGCTTAGCTCCTTCGCGGGGCGGTACTGAAGCTTTCTTT. It codes for CASSLAPSRGGTEAFF.

The V call is TRBV2, the J call TRBJ1-2; tentatively, D is TRBD1 (5 bases). The CDR3 runs to 13 residues. Deletions cut 4 bases from V and 7 bases from J, with 13 bases between. Per the germline V gene, CDR1 is SNHLY and CDR2 is FYNNEI. For the CDR3, the DNA is TGTGCCAGCAGTGTGGACGGTAGGGGTGGCTACACCTTC. Protein sequence: CASSVDGRGGYTF.

The chain recombines TRBV6-1 with TRBJ1-2, with a possible D match to TRBD1 (6 bases). Germline V gene lookup returns CDR1 MNHNS and CDR2 SASEGT. Trimming shortened V by 7 bases and J by 4 bases, and 16 bases separated the two germline ends. This CDR3 region has 14 residues. The CDR3 region is CASKLQGAAYGYTF. CDR3 nucleotide sequence: TGTGCCAGCAAACTACAGGGAGCCGCCTATGGCTACACCTTC.

The rearrangement uses TRBV19 and TRBJ1-4; 7 nucleotides agree with TRBD1. In germline, CDR1 is LNHDA, CDR2 SQIVND (reference sequence). The CDR3 length is 14 residues. Trimming removed 4 bases from V and 7 bases from J; junction bases left unmatched: 6. The CDR3 protein is CASSTTGRSEKLFF. The CDR3 region has the DNA TGTGCCAGTAGTACGACAGGGAGGAGTGAAAAACTGTTTTTT.

This clone was counted once. The genes are TRBV30 and TRBJ1-6; 7 bases agree with TRBD1. Losses at the gene ends were 3 bases for V and 9 bases for J; bases not matched to a gene: 11. The CDR3 is made up of 15 amino acids. CDR1 is GTSNPN, CDR2 SVGIG, per germline (reference sequence). This CDR3 reads CAWSDRQGLSSPLHF. The CDR3 nucleotides read TGTGCCTGGAGCGACCGACAGGGTCTTAGTTCACCCCTCCACTTT.

The chain uses TRBV4-3 and TRBJ2-1; 7 nucleotides align to TRBD1. Germline V lookup: CDR1 LGHNA, CDR2 YSLEER. V lost 5 bases, J lost 8 bases, and 6 bases stayed unmatched. The CDR3 extends over 13 amino acids. The CDR3, as DNA: TGCGCCAGCAGCGAGACAGGGTGGGATGAGCAGTTCTTC. Protein sequence: CASSETGWDEQFF.